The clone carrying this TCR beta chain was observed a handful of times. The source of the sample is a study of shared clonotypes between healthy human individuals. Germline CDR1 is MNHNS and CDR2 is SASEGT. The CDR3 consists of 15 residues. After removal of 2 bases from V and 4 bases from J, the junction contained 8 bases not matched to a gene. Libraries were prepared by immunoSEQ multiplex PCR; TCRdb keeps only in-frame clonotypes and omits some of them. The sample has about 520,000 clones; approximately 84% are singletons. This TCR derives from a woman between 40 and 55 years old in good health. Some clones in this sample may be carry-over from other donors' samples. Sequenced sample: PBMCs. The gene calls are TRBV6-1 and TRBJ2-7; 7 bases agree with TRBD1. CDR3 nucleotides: TGTGCCAGCAGTGAATGGGGACAGACTCTTTACGAGCAGTACTTC. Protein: CASSEWGQTLYEQYF.